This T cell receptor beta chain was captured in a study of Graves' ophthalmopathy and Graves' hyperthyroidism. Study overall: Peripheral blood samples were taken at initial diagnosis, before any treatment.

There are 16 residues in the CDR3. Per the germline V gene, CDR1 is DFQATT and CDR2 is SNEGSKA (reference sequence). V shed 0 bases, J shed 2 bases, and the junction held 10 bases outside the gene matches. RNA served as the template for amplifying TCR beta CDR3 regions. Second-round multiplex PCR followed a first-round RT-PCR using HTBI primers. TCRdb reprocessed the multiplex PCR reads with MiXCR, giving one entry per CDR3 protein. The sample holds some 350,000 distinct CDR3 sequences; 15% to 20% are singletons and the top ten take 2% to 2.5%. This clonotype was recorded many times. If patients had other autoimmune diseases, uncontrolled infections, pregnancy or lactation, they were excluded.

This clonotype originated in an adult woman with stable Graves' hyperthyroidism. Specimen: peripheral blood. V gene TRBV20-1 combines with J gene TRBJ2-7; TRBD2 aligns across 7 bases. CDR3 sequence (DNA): TGCAGTGCTAGAGACCTGGGAGGGAGCGCACCCTACGAGCAGTACTTC. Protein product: CSARDLGGSAPYEQYF.